This T cell receptor beta chain was obtained from a study of graft-versus-host responses after intestinal transplantation. Study background: In this cohort, recipients had multivisceral, liver-intestinal, or isolated intestinal transplants. Recipients uniformly received anti-thymocyte globulin induction, followed by tacrolimus and steroids for approximately 3 years.

The posterior iliac crest or another site supplied bone marrow after transplant. The data were produced by immunoSEQ multiplex PCR, yet TCRdb's version contains in-frame clones alone and is incomplete. The sample records around 9,400 clones, 90% to 95% being singletons. This material consisted of bone marrow, taken 521 days after intestinal transplantation. The receptor comes from a human patient who received an intestinal transplant, so some T cells may come from the graft donor.

This chain's CDR3 is CATSRDSSLNTDTQYF. In nucleotides, the CDR3 is TGTGCCACCAGCAGAGATTCTTCGTTAAACACAGATACGCAGTATTTT. This chain joins TRBV15 and TRBJ2-3; D gene ambiguous. V lost 0 bases to trimming and J lost 2 bases, with 12 bases between them. The CDR3 sequence is 16 residues long. CDR1 LNHNV and CDR2 YYDKDF come from the germline V gene (reference sequence).